Presented here are 24 T cell receptor beta chains from one specimen sequenced in a study of cytomegalovirus exposure and HLA in healthy donors. A multiplex PCR was run with 60 Vbeta primers and 13 Jbeta primers. Measured with immunoSEQ multiplex PCR; TCRdb has only the in-frame clones, and not every one. Counted here are 150,000 to 200,000 clones, around four fifths occurring once; the ten biggest clones make up roughly 0.8%. Input material: PBMCs. All receptors come from a woman aged 18 to 35 in good health and CMV-seronegative.

The gene calls are TRBV28 and TRBJ1-4; TRBD1 matches at 9 bases. Germline trimming cut 5 bases from V and 7 bases from J; bases unmatched to any gene: 5. The length of the CDR3 is 14 residues. The V gene's germline CDR1 is MDHEN and CDR2 SYDVKM. The CDR3 here is CASSRGQGLEKLFF. Written as DNA, the CDR3 is TGTGCCAGCAGTCGGGGACAGGGTCTTGAAAAACTGTTTTTT.

J is TRBJ2-5 and V is TRBV4-1, with 12 bases identical to TRBD2. The end of the DNA aligns better with TRBJ2-7, so the J call may be wrong. The length of the CDR3 is 15 residues. Germline CDR1 is MGHRA and CDR2 is YSYEKL. CDR3 sequence (DNA): TGCGCCAGCAGCCAATCTACTAGCGGGAGGTCCGAGCAGTACTTC. This translates into CASSQSTSGRSEQYF.

CDR3 nucleotide sequence: TGTGCCAGCAACTTAGTCCCGGGACAGTCTGAAGCTTTCTTT. Protein product: CASNLVPGQSEAFF. This rearrangement joins TRBV5-6 to TRBJ1-1; 7 positions agree with TRBD1. The germline V gene has CDR1 SGHDT and CDR2 YYEEEE. The CDR3 loop spans 14 amino acids. V shed 6 bases, J shed 6 bases, and the junction held 11 bases outside the gene matches.

V gene TRBV27 combines with J gene TRBJ1-2, with unresolved D. The CDR3 totals 13 residues. Trimming cost V 6 bases and J 0 bases, with 8 bases left between them. Germline V CDR1 and CDR2: MNHEY, SMNVEV (reference sequence). The CDR3 loop is CASRGGSNYGYTF. CDR3 bases: TGTGCCAGCAGGGGCGGGTCTAACTATGGCTACACCTTC.

CDR3 in DNA: TGTGCCAGCAGCATGGGTACAGTAAGGTTACCCCAGCATTTT. This gives the protein CASSMGTVRLPQHF. The J gene is TRBJ1-5, the V gene TRBV21-1; the table assigns TRBD1, which was not confirmed against the DNA. TRBV21-1 is a pseudogene locus. The CDR3 consists of 14 residues.

The J gene is TRBJ1-1, the V gene TRBV6-1; unclear D gene. Trimming took 6 bases from V and 4 from J, leaving 18 bases between them. Germline V lookup: CDR1 MNHNS, CDR2 SASEGT. The CDR3 has 15 amino acids. DNA of the CDR3: TGTGCCAGCAGCGATAGGGCGGCGGGAGGCACTGAAGCTTTCTTT. Its translation is CASSDRAAGGTEAFF.

V gene TRBV23-1 combines with J gene TRBJ2-5, with 9 positions matching TRBD1. TRBV23-1 is treated as an ORF (open reading frame) with a function not yet certain. After removal of 2 bases from V and 4 bases from J, the junction contained 14 bases not matched to a gene. The CDR3 totals 18 residues. The CDR3 region is CASSQPGQGIVARETQYF. The CDR3 DNA is TGCGCCAGCAGTCAACCGGGACAGGGAATCGTGGCACGAGAGACCCAGTACTTC.

V usage is TRBV7-8 and J usage is TRBJ2-3; D may be TRBD1 (6 bases). The V gene's germline CDR1 is SGHVS and CDR2 FQNEAQ. The germline V and J ends were trimmed by 6 bases and 1 base, with 26 bases remaining between them. This CDR3 is built from 19 residues. In DNA form, the CDR3 reads TGTGCCAGCAGACCGTCGACAGGTTTAGAGTACCTTGGCACAGATACGCAGTATTTT. Protein sequence: CASRPSTGLEYLGTDTQYF.

The V call is TRBV27, the J call TRBJ1-1; D might be TRBD1 (5 bases). The CDR3 has 13 residues. V gave up 8 bases and J gave up 5 bases, with 15 bases separating them. Germline-derived CDR1 and CDR2 are MNHEY and SMNVEV (reference sequence). As DNA, the CDR3 is TGTGCCAGCGGTCCAGGGTATTGGACTGAAGCTTTCTTT. Translated: CASGPGYWTEAFF.

This clone was observed a single time. The chain employs TRBV6-1 and TRBJ1-2; the D is unclear. CDR1 and CDR2 (germline): MNHNS, SASEGT. The V and J ends lost 7 bases and 2 bases respectively, with 11 bases between them. The CDR3 covers 13 residues. This chain's CDR3 is CASIQHVNYGYTF. Here the CDR3 DNA reads TGTGCCAGCATCCAACACGTGAACTATGGCTACACCTTC.

The chain joins TRBV4-2 to TRBJ1-5; 7 bases agree with TRBD1. CDR1 LGHNA and CDR2 YNFKEQ come from the germline V gene. The CDR3 sequence is 16 residues long. V was pared by 0 bases and J by 6 bases, with 8 bases of the junction left unmatched. The CDR3 reads CASSQEGQVLSQPQHF. In nucleotides, the CDR3 is TGTGCCAGCAGCCAAGAAGGACAGGTCCTGAGTCAGCCCCAGCATTTT.

The V call is TRBV19, the J call TRBJ1-1; 7 nucleotides line up with TRBD1. Germline V gene sequence: CDR1 LNHDA, CDR2 SQIVND (reference sequence). Losses at the gene ends were 5 bases for V and 4 bases for J; bases not matched to a gene: 7. This CDR3 spans 14 amino acids. CDR3: CASSPDRAGTEAFF. DNA for the CDR3: TGTGCCAGTAGTCCAGACAGGGCCGGCACTGAAGCTTTCTTT.

The rearrangement joins TRBV9 to TRBJ2-5; D gene unclear. The CDR3 extends over 14 amino acids. V lost 2 bases and J lost 5, with 13 bases in between. Germline lookup yields CDR1 SGDLS and CDR2 YYNGEE. The CDR3 DNA is TGTGCCAGCAGCGTTCGTGGCCTGGAGGAGACCCAGTACTTC. It translates to CASSVRGLEETQYF.

The chain recombines TRBV13 with TRBJ1-4, with 7 bases aligning to TRBD1. Germline V gene sequence: CDR1 PRHDT, CDR2 FYEKMQ (reference sequence). Trimming cost V 5 bases and J 4 bases; bases outside gene matches: 4. The CDR3 totals 14 residues. The DNA for the CDR3 is TGTGCCAGCAGCGAGGGACAGCATAATGAAAAACTGTTTTTT. It translates to CASSEGQHNEKLFF.

The CDR3 DNA is TGCGCCAGCAGCTTGCATGGGAGCACTGAAGCTTTCTTT. Translated: CASSLHGSTEAFF. J is TRBJ1-1 and V is TRBV5-1; D not resolved. The V and J ends lost 1 base and 4 bases respectively, with 8 bases between them. Looked up from germline, CDR1 is SGHRS and CDR2 is YFSETQ. This CDR3 comprises 13 residues. The variable domain in full, with the rest retrieved from reference TRBV5-1 and TRBJ1-1, is KAGVTQTPRYLIKTRGQQVTLSCSPISGHRSVSWYQQTPGQGLQFLFEYFSETQRNKGNFPGRFSGRQFSNSRSEMNVSTLELGDSALYLCASSLHGSTEAFFGQGTRLTVV.

The rearrangement joins TRBV6-5 to TRBJ1-5, with D perhaps matching TRBD1 (5 bases). V shed 2 bases and J shed 5 bases, with 10 bases lying between them. The CDR3 extends over 14 amino acids. Germline CDR1 MNHEY, CDR2 SVGAGI. The CDR3 sequence is CASSYTGGYQPQHF. CDR3 DNA: TGTGCCAGCAGTTACACTGGGGGGTATCAGCCCCAGCATTTT.

In this sample, this clone turned up a few times. V usage is TRBV6-5 and J usage is TRBJ1-1; D call uncertain. V was cut by 7 bases and J by 3 bases, with 9 bases left in between. Germline loops: CDR1 MNHEY, CDR2 SVGAGI. The CDR3 contains 12 residues. CDR3 sequence: CASMESDTEAFF. The CDR3 coding sequence is TGTGCCAGCATGGAGAGCGACACTGAAGCTTTCTTT.

The DNA of the CDR3 is TGTGCCAGCAGCTTAGGGGCGGGAGGGCCCGGCACAGATACGCAGTATTTT. As protein: CASSLGAGGPGTDTQYF. J is TRBJ2-3 and V is TRBV13; 9 nucleotides line up with TRBD2. CDR3 length: 17 residues. Germline CDR1 is PRHDT and CDR2 is FYEKMQ (reference sequence). V trimming: 0 bases; J trimming: 1 base; junction bases outside the gene matches: 5.

CDR3 sequence (DNA): TGTGCCAGCAGTTTTAGCCCCGGAGCTTGGGGCTACACCTTC. The encoded protein is CASSFSPGAWGYTF. The chain employs TRBV27 and TRBJ1-2; no clear D. The CDR3 sequence is 14 residues long. Germline V gene lookup returns CDR1 MNHEY and CDR2 SMNVEV (reference sequence). V lost 3 bases, J lost 8 bases, and 16 bases lay in between.

The genes are TRBV5-8 and TRBJ2-5, with 9 positions matching TRBD1. V lost 4 bases to trimming and J lost 5 bases; unmatched junction nucleotides: 9. Germline-derived CDR1 and CDR2 are SGHTS and YDEGEE. CDR3 length equals 15 residues. The CDR3 loop reads CASSRNRGRGETQYF. CDR3 sequence (DNA): TGTGCCAGCAGCCGGAACAGGGGGCGCGGTGAGACCCAGTACTTC.

The chain recombines TRBV4-1 with TRBJ2-1; 10 positions match TRBD2. This CDR3 spans 16 amino acids. Trimming at V came to 3 bases and at J to 6 bases, leaving 8 bases not matched to a gene. Germline V gives CDR1 MGHRA, CDR2 YSYEKL. This CDR3 is CASSHARSGGANEQFF. For the CDR3, the DNA is TGCGCCAGCAGCCACGCGAGAAGCGGGGGGGCCAATGAGCAGTTCTTC.

As regards this clone: Mismatch with germline at one junction end may stem from a read error. J is TRBJ2-7 and V is TRBV7-9; the D is unclear. The CDR3 has 12 residues. Germline V gives CDR1 SEHNR, CDR2 FQNEAQ (reference sequence). CDR3 DNA sequence: TGTTCCAGCACCGCAGGCCCCTACGAGCAGTACTTC. This gives the protein CSSTAGPYEQYF.

This chain connects TRBV11-1 to TRBJ2-2; D is perhaps TRBD1 (5 bases). CDR1 and CDR2 (germline): SGHAT, FQDESV (reference sequence). The V end was cut by 0 bases, the J end by 0 bases, with 8 bases between. The CDR3 runs 16 residues. The CDR3 DNA follows: TGTGCCAGCAGCTTAGCTACAGGACCGAACACCGGGGAGCTGTTTTTT. Translated: CASSLATGPNTGELFF.

This chain connects TRBV2 to TRBJ2-2; TRBD1 matches 7 bases. Germline loops: CDR1 SNHLY, CDR2 FYNNEI. The V and J ends lost 6 bases and 2 bases, in that order; junction bases with no gene match: 3. The CDR3 length is 14 residues. The CDR3 loop is CASSGTANTGELFF. As DNA, the CDR3 is TGTGCCAGCAGCGGGACAGCTAACACCGGGGAGCTGTTTTTT.